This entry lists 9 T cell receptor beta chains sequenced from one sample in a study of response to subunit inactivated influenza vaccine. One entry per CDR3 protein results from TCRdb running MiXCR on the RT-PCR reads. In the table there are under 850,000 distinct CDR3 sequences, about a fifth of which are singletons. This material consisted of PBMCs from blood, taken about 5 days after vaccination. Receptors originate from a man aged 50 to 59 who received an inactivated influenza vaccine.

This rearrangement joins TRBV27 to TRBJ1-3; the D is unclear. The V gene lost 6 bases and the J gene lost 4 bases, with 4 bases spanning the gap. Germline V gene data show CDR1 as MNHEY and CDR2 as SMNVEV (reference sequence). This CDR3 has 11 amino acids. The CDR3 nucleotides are TGTGCCAGCAGGCAAGGAAACACCATATATTTT. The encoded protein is CASRQGNTIYF.

The CDR3 loop reads CASSGGFSNQPQHF. CDR3 nucleotide sequence: TGTGCCAGCAGTGGGGGGTTTAGCAATCAGCCCCAGCATTTT. The gene calls are TRBV28 and TRBJ1-5; D is possibly TRBD1 (5 bases). The V gene's germline CDR1 is MDHEN and CDR2 SYDVKM. The CDR3 runs 14 residues. Trimming took off 5 bases at V and 0 bases at J, with 8 bases between the two ends.

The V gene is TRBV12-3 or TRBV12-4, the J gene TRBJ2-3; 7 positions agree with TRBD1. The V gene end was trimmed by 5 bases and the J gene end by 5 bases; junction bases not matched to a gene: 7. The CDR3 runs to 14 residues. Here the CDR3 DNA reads TGTGCCAGCAGTACCCCGGGACAGCAAGATACGCAGTATTTT. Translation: CASSTPGQQDTQYF.

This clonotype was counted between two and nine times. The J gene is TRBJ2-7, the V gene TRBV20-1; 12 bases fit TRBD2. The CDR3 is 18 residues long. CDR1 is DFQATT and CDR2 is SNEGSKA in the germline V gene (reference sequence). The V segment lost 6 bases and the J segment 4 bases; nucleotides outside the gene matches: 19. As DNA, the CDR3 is TGCAGTGCCGCTCTCCTATCGACTAGCGGGAGATCTCCGTACGAGCAGTACTTC. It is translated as CSAALLSTSGRSPYEQYF.

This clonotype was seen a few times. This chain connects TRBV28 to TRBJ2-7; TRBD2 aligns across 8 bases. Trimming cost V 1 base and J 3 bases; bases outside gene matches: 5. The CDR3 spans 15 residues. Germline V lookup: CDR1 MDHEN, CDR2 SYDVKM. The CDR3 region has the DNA TGTGCCAGCAGTTTATCGGGCAGCGGGAGCTACGAGCAGTACTTC. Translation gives CASSLSGSGSYEQYF.

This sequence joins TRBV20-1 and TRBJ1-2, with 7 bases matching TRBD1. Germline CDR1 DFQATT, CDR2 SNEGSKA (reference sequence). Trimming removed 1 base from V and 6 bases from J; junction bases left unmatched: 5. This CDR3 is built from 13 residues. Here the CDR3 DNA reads TGCAGTGCTAGAGTAGGGGGCGCCCATGGCTACACCTTC. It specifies CSARVGGAHGYTF.

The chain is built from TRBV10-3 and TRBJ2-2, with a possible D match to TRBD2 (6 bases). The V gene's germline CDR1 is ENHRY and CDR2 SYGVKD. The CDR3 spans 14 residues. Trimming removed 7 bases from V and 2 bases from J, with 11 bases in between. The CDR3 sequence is CAITWGTNTGELFF. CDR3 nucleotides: TGTGCCATCACATGGGGGACTAACACCGGGGAGCTGTTTTTT.

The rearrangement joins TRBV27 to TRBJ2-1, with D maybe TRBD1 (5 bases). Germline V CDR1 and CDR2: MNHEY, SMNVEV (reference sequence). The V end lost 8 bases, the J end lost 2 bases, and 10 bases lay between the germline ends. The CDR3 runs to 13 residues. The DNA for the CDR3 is TGTGCCAGCGGTGACAGCCCCTACAATGAGCAGTTCTTC. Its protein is CASGDSPYNEQFF.

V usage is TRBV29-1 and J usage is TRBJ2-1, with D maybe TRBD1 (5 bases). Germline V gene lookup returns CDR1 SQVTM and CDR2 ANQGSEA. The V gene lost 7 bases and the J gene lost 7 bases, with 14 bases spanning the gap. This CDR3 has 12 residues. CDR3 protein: CSGGIGPNEQFF. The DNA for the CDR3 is TGCAGCGGGGGCATCGGGCCTAATGAGCAGTTCTTC.